This TCR beta chain was recorded in a study of control samples from healthy donors and cancer patients. Germline V gene data show CDR1 as LNHDA and CDR2 as SQIVND (reference sequence). This CDR3 is built from 13 residues. Trimming took off 3 bases at V and 3 bases at J, with 9 bases between the two ends. The repertoire was sequenced with immunoSEQ multiplex PCR; TCRdb's copy has only in-frame clones and lacks some. The top ten hold around 6.6% of the sample, which has approximately 99,000 clones, around four fifths seen once. This clonotype originated in a man between 18 and 29 years old in good health. What was sequenced was blood. V gene TRBV19 combines with J gene TRBJ2-7, with D perhaps matching TRBD1 or TRBD2 (5 bases each). The CDR3 region has the DNA TGTGCCAGTAGTATGGGGGACCGCTACGAGCAGTACTTC. It is translated as CASSMGDRYEQYF.